This T cell receptor (beta chain) originates from a study of siplizumab effects on memory and regulatory T cells. CDR3 size: 13 residues. With 8 bases clipped from V and 7 bases from J, the junction kept 7 bases outside the gene matches. The germline CDR1 and CDR2 sequences are LNHDA and SQIVND (reference sequence). The protocol was immunoSEQ multiplex PCR, while the TCRdb copy is restricted to in-frame clones and leaves out a portion. The sample lists 98,000 or so clones; nearly 95% were seen once. Sequencing input: Tregs sorted from blood. V gene TRBV19 combines with J gene TRBJ1-4; 7 nucleotides match TRBD1. This TCR derives from a human donor in good health. This chain's CDR3 is CASGDRSGEKLFF. DNA of the CDR3: TGTGCCAGTGGGGACAGATCCGGTGAAAAACTGTTTTTT.